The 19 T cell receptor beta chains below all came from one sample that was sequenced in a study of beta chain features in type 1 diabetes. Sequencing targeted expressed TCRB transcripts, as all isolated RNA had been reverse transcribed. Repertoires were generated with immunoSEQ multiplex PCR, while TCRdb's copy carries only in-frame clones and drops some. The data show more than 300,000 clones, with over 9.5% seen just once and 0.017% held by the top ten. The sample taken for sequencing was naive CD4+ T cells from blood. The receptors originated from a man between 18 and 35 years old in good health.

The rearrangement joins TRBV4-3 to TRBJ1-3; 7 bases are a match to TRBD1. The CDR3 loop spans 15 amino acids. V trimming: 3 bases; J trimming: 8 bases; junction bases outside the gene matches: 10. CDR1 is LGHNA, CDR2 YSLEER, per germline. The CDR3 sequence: CASSHQTGNVDTIYF. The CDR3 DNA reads TGCGCCAGCAGCCACCAGACAGGGAATGTAGACACCATATATTTT.

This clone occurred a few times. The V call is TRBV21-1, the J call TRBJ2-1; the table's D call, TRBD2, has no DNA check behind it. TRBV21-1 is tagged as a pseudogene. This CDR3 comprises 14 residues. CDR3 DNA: TGTGCCAGCAGCAGGACTAGCGGCTACAATGAGCAGTTCTTC. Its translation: CASSRTSGYNEQFF.

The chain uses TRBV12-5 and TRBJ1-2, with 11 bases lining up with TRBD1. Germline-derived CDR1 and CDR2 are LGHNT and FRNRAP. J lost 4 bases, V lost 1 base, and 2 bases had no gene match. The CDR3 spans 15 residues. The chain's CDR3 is CASGLAGTGGYGYTF. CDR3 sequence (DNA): TGTGCTAGTGGTTTGGCGGGGACAGGGGGCTATGGCTACACCTTC. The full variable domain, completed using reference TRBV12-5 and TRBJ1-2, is DARVTQTPRHKVTEMGQEVTMRCQPILGHNTVFWYRQTMMQGLELLAYFRNRAPLDDSGMPKDRFSAEMPDATLATLKIQPSEPRDSAVYFCASGLAGTGGYGYTFGSGTRLTVV.

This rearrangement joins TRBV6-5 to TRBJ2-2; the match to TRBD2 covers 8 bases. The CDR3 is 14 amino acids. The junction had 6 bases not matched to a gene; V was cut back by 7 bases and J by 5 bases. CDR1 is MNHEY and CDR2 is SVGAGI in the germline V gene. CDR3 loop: CASTRGGRTGELFF. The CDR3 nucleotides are TGTGCCAGCACCCGGGGGGGTAGGACCGGGGAGCTGTTTTTT.

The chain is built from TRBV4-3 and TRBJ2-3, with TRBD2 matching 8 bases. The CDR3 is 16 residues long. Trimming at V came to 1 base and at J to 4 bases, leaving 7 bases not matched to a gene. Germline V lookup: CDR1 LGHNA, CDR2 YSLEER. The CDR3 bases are TGCGCCAGCAGCCAAGTCGGGGGGGCGCGATCAGATACGCAGTATTTT. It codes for CASSQVGGARSDTQYF.

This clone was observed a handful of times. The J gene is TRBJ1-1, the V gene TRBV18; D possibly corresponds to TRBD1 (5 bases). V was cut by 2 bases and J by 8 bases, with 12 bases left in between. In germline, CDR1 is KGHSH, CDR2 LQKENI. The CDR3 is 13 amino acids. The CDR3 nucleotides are TGTGCCAGCTCACCAGACAGCCGGGTGGAAGCTTTCTTT. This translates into CASSPDSRVEAFF.

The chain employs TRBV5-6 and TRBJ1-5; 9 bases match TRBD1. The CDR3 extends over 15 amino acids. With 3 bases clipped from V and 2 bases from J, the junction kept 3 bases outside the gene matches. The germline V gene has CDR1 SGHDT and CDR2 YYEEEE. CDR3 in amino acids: CASSSRDRGNQPQHF. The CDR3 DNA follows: TGTGCCAGCAGCTCCCGGGACAGGGGCAATCAGCCCCAGCATTTT. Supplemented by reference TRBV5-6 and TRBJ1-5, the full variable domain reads DAGVTQSPTHLIKTRGQQVTLRCSPKSGHDTVSWYQQALGQGPQFIFQYYEEEERQRGNFPDRFSGHQFPNYSSELNVNALLLGDSALYLCASSSRDRGNQPQHFGDGTRLSIL.

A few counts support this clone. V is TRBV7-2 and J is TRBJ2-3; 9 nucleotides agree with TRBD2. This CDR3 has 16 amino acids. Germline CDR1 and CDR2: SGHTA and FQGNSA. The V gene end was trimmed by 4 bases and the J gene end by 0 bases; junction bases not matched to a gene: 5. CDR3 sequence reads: CASSSYLAGSTDTQYF. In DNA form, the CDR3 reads TGTGCCAGCAGCTCCTATCTAGCGGGGAGCACAGATACGCAGTATTTT.

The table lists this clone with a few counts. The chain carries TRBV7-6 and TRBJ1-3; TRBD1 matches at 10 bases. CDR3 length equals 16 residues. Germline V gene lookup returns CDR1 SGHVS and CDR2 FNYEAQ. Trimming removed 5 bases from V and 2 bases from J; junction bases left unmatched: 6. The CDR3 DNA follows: TGTGCCAGCAGCCGTACCGGGACAGGGGCTGGAAACACCATATATTTT. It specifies CASSRTGTGAGNTIYF.

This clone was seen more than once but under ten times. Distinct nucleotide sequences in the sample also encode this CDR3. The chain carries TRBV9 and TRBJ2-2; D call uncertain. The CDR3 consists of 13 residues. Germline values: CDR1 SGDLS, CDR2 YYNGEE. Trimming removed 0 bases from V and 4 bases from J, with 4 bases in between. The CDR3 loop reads CASSVAGTGELFF. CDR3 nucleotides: TGTGCCAGCAGCGTAGCCGGCACCGGGGAGCTGTTTTTT.

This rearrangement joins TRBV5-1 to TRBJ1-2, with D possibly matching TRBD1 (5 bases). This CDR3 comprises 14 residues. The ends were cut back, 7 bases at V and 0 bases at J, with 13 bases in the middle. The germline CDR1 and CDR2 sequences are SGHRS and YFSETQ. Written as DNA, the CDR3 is TGCGCCAGCTACACAACAGGAACTAACTATGGCTACACCTTC. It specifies CASYTTGTNYGYTF.

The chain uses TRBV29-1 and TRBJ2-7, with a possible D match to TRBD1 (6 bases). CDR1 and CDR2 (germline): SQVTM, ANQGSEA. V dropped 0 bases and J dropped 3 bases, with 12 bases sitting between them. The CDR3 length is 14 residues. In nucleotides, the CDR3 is TGCAGCGTTGAAGATCCCCAGGGGATCTACGAGCAGTACTTC. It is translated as CSVEDPQGIYEQYF.

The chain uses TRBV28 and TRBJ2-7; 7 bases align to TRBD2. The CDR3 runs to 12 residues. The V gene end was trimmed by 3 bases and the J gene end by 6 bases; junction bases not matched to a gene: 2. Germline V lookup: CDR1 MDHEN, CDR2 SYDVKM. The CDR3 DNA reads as TGTGCCAGCAGTTTGGGGGGGTCCGAGCAGTACTTC. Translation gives CASSLGGSEQYF. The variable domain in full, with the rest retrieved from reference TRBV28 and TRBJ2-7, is DVKVTQSSRYLVKRTGEKVFLECVQDMDHENMFWYRQDPGLGLRLIYFSYDVKMKEKGDIPEGYSVSREKKERFSLILESASTNQTSMYLCASSLGGSEQYFGPGTRLTVT.

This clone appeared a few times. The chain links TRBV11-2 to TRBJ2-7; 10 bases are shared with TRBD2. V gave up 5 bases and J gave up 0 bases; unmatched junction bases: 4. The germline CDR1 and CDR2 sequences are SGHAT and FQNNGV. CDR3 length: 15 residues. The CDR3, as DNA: TGTGCCAGCAGCATTAGCGGGGGGCCCTCCTACGAGCAGTACTTC. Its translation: CASSISGGPSYEQYF.

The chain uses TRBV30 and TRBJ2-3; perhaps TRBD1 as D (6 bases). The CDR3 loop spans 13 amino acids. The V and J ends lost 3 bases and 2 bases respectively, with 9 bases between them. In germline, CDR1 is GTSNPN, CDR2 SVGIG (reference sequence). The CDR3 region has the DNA TGTGCCTGGAGGGACAGACCCACAGATACGCAGTATTTT. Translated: CAWRDRPTDTQYF.

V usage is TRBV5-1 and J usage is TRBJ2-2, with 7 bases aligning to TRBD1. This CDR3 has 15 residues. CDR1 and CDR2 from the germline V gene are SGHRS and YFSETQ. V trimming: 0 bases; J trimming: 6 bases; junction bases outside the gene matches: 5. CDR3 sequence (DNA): TGCGCCAGCAGCTTGGGGGACAGCACCTCCGGGGAGCTGTTTTTT. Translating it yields CASSLGDSTSGELFF. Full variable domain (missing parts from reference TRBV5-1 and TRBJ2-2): KAGVTQTPRYLIKTRGQQVTLSCSPISGHRSVSWYQQTPGQGLQFLFEYFSETQRNKGNFPGRFSGRQFSNSRSEMNVSTLELGDSALYLCASSLGDSTSGELFFGEGSRLTVL.

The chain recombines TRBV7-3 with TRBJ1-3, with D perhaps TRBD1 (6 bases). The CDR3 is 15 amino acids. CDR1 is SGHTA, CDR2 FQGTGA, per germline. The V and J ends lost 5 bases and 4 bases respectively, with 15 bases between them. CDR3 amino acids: CASSVAGARGNTIYF. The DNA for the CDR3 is TGTGCCAGCAGCGTGGCAGGGGCGCGAGGAAACACCATATATTTT.

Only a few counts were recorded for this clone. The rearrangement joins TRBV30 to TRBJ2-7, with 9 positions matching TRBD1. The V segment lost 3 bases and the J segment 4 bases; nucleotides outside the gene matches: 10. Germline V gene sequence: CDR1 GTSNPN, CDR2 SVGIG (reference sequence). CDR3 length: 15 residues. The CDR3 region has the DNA TGTGCCTGGAGCCGGAGAGGGACAGGGACGTACGAGCAGTACTTC. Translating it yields CAWSRRGTGTYEQYF.

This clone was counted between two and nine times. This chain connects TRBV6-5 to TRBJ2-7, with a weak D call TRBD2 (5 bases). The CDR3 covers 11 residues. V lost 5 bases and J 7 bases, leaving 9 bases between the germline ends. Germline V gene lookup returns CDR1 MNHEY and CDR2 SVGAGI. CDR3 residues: CASSAGWEQYF. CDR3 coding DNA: TGTGCCAGCAGTGCGGGTTGGGAGCAGTACTTC.